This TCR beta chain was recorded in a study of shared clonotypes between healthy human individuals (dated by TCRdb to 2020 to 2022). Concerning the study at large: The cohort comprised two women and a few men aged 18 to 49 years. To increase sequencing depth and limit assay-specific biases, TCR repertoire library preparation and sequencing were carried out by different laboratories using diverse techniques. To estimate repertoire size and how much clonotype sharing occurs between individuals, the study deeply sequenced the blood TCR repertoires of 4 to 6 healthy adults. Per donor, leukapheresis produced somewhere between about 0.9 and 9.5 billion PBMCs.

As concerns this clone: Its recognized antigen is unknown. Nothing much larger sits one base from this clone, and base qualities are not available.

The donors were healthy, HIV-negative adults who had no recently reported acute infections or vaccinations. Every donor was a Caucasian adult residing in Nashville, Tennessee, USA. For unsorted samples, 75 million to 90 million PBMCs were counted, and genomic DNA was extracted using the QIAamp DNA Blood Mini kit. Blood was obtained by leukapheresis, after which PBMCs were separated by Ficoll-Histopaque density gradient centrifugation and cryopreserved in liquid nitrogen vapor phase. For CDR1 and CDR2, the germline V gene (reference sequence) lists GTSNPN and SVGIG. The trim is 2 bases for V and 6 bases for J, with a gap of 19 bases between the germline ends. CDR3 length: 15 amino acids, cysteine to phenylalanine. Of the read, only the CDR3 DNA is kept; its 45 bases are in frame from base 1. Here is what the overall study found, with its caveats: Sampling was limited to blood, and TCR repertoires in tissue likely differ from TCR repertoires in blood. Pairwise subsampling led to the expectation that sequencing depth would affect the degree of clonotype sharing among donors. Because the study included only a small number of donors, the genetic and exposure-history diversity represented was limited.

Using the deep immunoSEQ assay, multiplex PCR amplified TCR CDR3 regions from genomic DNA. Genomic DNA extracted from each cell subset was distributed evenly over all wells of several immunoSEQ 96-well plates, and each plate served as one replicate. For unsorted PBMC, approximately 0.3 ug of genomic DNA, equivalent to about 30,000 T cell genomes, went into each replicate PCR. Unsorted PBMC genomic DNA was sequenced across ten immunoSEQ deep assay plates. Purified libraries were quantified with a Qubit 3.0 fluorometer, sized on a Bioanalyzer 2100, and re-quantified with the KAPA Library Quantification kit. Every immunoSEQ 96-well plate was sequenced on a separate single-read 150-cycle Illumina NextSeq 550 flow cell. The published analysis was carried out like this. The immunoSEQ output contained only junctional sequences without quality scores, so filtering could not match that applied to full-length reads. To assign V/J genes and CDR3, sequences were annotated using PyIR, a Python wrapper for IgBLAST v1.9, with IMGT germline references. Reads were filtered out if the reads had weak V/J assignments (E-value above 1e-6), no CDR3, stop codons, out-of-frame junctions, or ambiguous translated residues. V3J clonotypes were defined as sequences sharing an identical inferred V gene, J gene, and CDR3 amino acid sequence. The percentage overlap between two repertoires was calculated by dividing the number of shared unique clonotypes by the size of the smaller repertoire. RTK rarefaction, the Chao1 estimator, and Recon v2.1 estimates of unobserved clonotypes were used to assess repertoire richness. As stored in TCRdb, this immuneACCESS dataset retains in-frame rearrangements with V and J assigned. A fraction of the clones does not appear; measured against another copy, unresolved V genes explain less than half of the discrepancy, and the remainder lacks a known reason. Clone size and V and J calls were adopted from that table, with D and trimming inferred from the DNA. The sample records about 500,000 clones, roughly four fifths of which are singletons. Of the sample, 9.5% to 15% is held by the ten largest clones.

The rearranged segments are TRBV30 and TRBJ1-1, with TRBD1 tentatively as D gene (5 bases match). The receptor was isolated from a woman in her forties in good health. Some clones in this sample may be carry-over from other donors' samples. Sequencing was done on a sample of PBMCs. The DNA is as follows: TGTGCCTGGAGTTCCCCGGGGCAGGGAAGGGCTGAAGCTTTCTTT. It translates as CAWSSPGQGRAEAFF.